The 11 T cell receptor beta chains in this list originate from one sample, sequenced in a study of CD8+ T cells in alopecia areata. Sequencing relied on a cDNA template that was reverse transcribed from extracted RNA. TCRdb's table, derived via immunoSEQ multiplex PCR, lists solely in-frame clones and lacks some. The table shows about 110,000 clones, with 55% to 70% occurring only once. The material sequenced was NKG2D-low CD8+ T cells sorted from blood. These receptors came from a human donor with alopecia areata.

For the CDR3, the DNA is TGTGCCAGCAGCAACGGGACAGCAAGCTCCTACAATGAGCAGTTCTTC. This gives the protein CASSNGTASSYNEQFF. The chain joins TRBV7-6 to TRBJ2-1; 7 bases are a match to TRBD1. The CDR3 is 16 amino acids. Trimming took 5 bases from V and 0 from J; bases not matched to a gene: 7. Germline V gives CDR1 SGHVS, CDR2 FNYEAQ.

This clone was recorded a few times. The chain joins TRBV9 to TRBJ2-5; tentatively, D is TRBD2 (5 bases). V lost 4 bases and J lost 1, with 17 bases in between. Germline loops: CDR1 SGDLS, CDR2 YYNGEE. The CDR3 contains 16 residues. The CDR3 DNA is TGTGCCAGCAGCCCAAAGTCCATAGCGCCCCAAGAGACCCAGTACTTC. Translating it yields CASSPKSIAPQETQYF.

V usage is TRBV13 and J usage is TRBJ2-3; TRBD2 matches 8 bases. Looked up from germline, CDR1 is PRHDT and CDR2 is FYEKMQ (reference sequence). The CDR3 extends over 12 amino acids. Germline trimming cut 5 bases from V and 5 bases from J; bases unmatched to any gene: 0. The CDR3: CASSAGGDTQYF. DNA of the CDR3: TGTGCCAGCAGCGCGGGAGGAGATACGCAGTATTTT.

The J gene is TRBJ1-1, the V gene TRBV2; D is uncertain. Germline V gives CDR1 SNHLY, CDR2 FYNNEI. The CDR3 covers 15 residues. V shed 2 bases and J shed 3 bases, with 13 bases lying between them. CDR3 amino acids: CASSERAGQYTEAFF. CDR3 bases: TGTGCCAGCAGTGAACGGGCTGGTCAGTACACTGAAGCTTTCTTT.

The chain uses TRBV27 and TRBJ2-7; a weak D match, TRBD2 (5 bases). Per germline, CDR1 MNHEY and CDR2 SMNVEV (reference sequence). CDR3 length: 13 amino acids. V lost 2 bases, J lost 6 bases, and 11 bases lay in between. The CDR3, as DNA: TGTGCCAGCAGTTTAGAGGGTTCGGGCGAGCAGTACTTC. Its protein is CASSLEGSGEQYF.

This clone was seen more than once but under ten times. The chain recombines TRBV7-6 with TRBJ2-1, with D uncertain. Germline V gives CDR1 SGHVS, CDR2 FNYEAQ. Between the trimmed V and J ends, which lost 1 base and 0 bases, there was a span of 13 bases. The CDR3 has 17 amino acids. CDR3 nucleotide sequence: TGTGCCAGCAGCTTAGTGAGAGGAGAGGTCTCCTACAATGAGCAGTTCTTC. Its translation is CASSLVRGEVSYNEQFF.

The rearrangement joins TRBV27 to TRBJ2-1; D is unclear. The CDR3 spans 15 residues. The germline CDR1 and CDR2 sequences are MNHEY and SMNVEV (reference sequence). V was shortened by 7 bases and J by 7 bases, with 20 bases between the two germline ends. The CDR3: CASTHLDGMGNEQFF. DNA of the CDR3: TGTGCCAGCACCCACCTAGACGGAATGGGGAATGAGCAGTTCTTC.

V usage is TRBV19 and J usage is TRBJ2-3; 12 positions agree with TRBD2. The length of the CDR3 is 20 residues. V trimming: 3 bases; J trimming: 5 bases; junction bases outside the gene matches: 18. From germline, CDR1 is LNHDA and CDR2 SQIVND (reference sequence). The CDR3 DNA is TGTGCCAGTAGTATCACGGCCAGGACTAGCGGGAATCCCCTCGGAGATACGCAGTATTTT. It is translated as CASSITARTSGNPLGDTQYF.

The sample holds a few counts of this clone. J is TRBJ2-2 and V is TRBV29-1; 7 positions match TRBD1. In germline, CDR1 is SQVTM, CDR2 ANQGSEA. V trimming: 7 bases; J trimming: 2 bases; junction bases outside the gene matches: 4. CDR3 length: 13 residues. As DNA, the CDR3 is TGCAGCGGACAGGGAGTAAACACCGGGGAGCTGTTTTTT. It yields the protein CSGQGVNTGELFF.

The genes are TRBV28 and TRBJ2-1, with a possible D match to TRBD2 (7 bases). Germline-derived CDR1 and CDR2 are MDHEN and SYDVKM. Trimming removed 7 bases at V and 8 bases at J, with 21 bases between. The CDR3 extends over 15 amino acids. CDR3 nucleotides: TGTGCCAGCACAGCAGGGGACTACGGGCGGCATGAGCAGTTCTTC. It is translated as CASTAGDYGRHEQFF.

This clone was detected a few times. The chain combines TRBV7-8 with TRBJ2-3; D is unresolved. CDR1 is SGHVS and CDR2 is FQNEAQ in the germline V gene. Trimming took 2 bases from V and 5 from J, leaving 8 bases between them. The CDR3 spans 13 residues. The CDR3 loop reads CASSLSSGDTQYF. The CDR3 DNA reads as TGTGCCAGCAGCTTATCCTCGGGAGATACGCAGTATTTT.